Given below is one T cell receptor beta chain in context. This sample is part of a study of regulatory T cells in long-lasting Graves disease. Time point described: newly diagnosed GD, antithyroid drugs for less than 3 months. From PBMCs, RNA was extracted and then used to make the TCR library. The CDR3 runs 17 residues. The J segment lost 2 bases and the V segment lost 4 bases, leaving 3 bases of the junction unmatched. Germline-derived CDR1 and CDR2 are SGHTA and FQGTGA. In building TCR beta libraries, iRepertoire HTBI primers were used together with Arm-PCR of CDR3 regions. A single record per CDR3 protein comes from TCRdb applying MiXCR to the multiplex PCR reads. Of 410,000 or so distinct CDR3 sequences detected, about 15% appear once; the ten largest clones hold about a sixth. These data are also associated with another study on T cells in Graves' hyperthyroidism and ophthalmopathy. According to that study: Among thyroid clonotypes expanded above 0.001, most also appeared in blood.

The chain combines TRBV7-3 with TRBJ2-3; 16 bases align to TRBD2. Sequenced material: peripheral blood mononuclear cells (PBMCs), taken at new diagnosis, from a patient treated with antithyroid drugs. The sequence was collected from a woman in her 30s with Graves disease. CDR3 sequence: CASSSGLAGGNTDTQYF. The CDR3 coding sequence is TGTGCCAGCAGCTCGGGACTAGCGGGAGGGAACACAGATACGCAGTATTTT.